The text below deals with one T cell receptor (beta chain). Antigen specificity is unknown. The data belong to a study of shared clonotypes between healthy human individuals. The overall study: Donors, aged 18 to 49, were a couple of women and three men. Each donor had three CD4 naive, three CD4 memory, two CD8 naive and one CD8 memory plate. The study, taken as a whole, reports: The study found lower generation probabilities in non-shared clonotypes than in those shared by all four donors.

V was clipped by 4 bases and J by 1 base; unmatched bases: 6. The CDR3 runs to 17 residues. The germline V gene has CDR1 MNHEY and CDR2 SMNVEV (reference sequence). Libraries were prepared by immunoSEQ multiplex PCR; TCRdb keeps only in-frame clonotypes and omits some of them. Among about 2.2 million clones listed, just under 95% were seen once. Naive CD8 populations comprised CD45RO-negative cells positively selected for CCR7, excluding terminally differentiated effector memory CD45RA+ cells. The receptor comes from a man in his late teens or twenties in good health. Some clones in this sample may be carry-over from other donors' samples. Specimen: naive CD8+ T cells from PBMCs. The chain employs TRBV27 and TRBJ2-7; 14 nucleotides align to TRBD2. CDR3 loop: CASSSGLAGDPSYEQYF. The CDR3 region has the DNA TGTGCCAGCAGTTCGGGACTAGCGGGAGACCCTTCCTACGAGCAGTACTTC.